The text below deals with one T cell receptor (beta chain). Its antigen remains undetermined. The sample holds no much larger clone one base away, and base qualities are not on file. Taken with the paper, the label for treatment or condition translates to: about 20 received Ad26.COV2.S at low or high dose, single or two shots; a few received placebo; per-sample allocation not given. For vaccine and placebo recipients, the sequenced repertoires came from samples collected on day 63 after the first injection. Between 29 July and 7 August 2020, Cohort 1b enrolled 25 adults aged 18-55 years at one site in Boston, USA. Ad26.COV2.S consisted of a replication-incompetent adenovirus type 26 vector by which a prefusion-stabilized SARS-CoV-2 spike protein from the original Wuhan strain was expressed. These data are taken from a study of Ad26.COV2.S vaccination and SARS-CoV-2 variants (dated by TCRdb to the early 2020s). Some background on the complete study: Donors in the vaccine arm were drawn from COV1001, a phase I-IIa trial of Ad26.COV2.S in healthy adults that was multicentre, randomized, double-blind and placebo-controlled. Dosing of Ad26.COV2.S was intramuscular, at either 5x10^10 or 1x10^11 viral particles, delivered as one shot or as two shots spaced 56 days apart. Sequencing of the TCRbeta repertoire served to evaluate the specificity and breadth of SARS-CoV-2-reactive T cell receptors following Ad26.COV2.S vaccination. The TCR-sequenced set comprised around 32 samples: some 20 Ad26.COV2.S vaccine recipients, 5 placebo recipients and 8 SARS-CoV-2 convalescent individuals. Trial participants were randomized into five groups of five, in which low-dose or high-dose Ad26.COV2.S was given once or twice, or placebo was given on both occasions. Throughout the experiments and outcome assessment, investigators stayed blinded to trial group allocation. Overall study outcomes, separate from this receptor: Comparing responses between vaccine doses or regimens was not something the study was powered to do. According to the authors, total T cell responses may have been underestimated by the TCR breadth and depth analyses. Vaccine and placebo recipients had similar non-spike TCR breadth, a finding consistent with the vaccine containing only spike. Spike-specific TCR breadth was higher in Ad26.COV2.S recipients than in placebo recipients (P = 0.0014). After vaccination, spike-specific CD8+ and CD4+ T cell responses were reported to show substantial breadth.

The immunoSEQ Assay was the method used to sequence TCRbeta CDR3 regions. After extraction, genomic DNA underwent amplification by bias-controlled multiplex PCR, followed by high-throughput sequencing. The study's own analysis went as follows. Collapsing and filtering of sequences were performed to quantify the absolute abundance of each unique TCRbeta CDR3 region. T cell fraction was estimated by normalization of TCRbeta template counts to usable DNA, with usable DNA being measured through amplification of reference genes present in all nucleated cells. Repertoire TCRs were annotated as SARS-CoV-2-specific when V gene, CDR3 amino acid sequence and J gene were exactly matched to a known reactive TCR set. The reference SARS-CoV-2 TCR set was derived from MIRA and filtered for enrichment in COVID-19-positive ImmuneCODE repertoires, a step that removed public or cross-reactive TCRs. Using the MIRA antigens, annotated TCRs were further analysed by specific ORF or by position within an ORF. Breadth was defined as the number of annotated unique rearrangements divided by the total number of unique productive rearrangements, and depth was defined as the summed frequency of the annotated unique rearrangements. Two-sided Wilcoxon rank-sum tests were applied when comparing TCR breadth between groups. This immuneACCESS table, as held by TCRdb, lists in-frame sequences with V and J called but not all clones. Of the missing ones, under half trace to an unresolved V gene in checked studies; the others have no known cause. That table is the source of V, J and clone size, and D and trimming were worked out from the DNA. This sample lists over 400,000 clones; approximately 89% were detected once. Approximately 2.5% of the sample is taken by the ten largest.

V is cut back by 7 bases and J by 4 bases, with 8 bases in the junction unmatched. Based on the germline V gene, the CDR1 and CDR2 sequences are MGHDK and SYGVNS. Reading from cysteine to phenylalanine, the CDR3 counts 14 amino acids. The retained sequence is limited to the CDR3, 42 bases, with the frame set at the first base. The TCR was taken from a person aged 18-60 years who received the Ad26.COV2.S COVID-19 vaccine or a placebo. The sequence is built from TRBV25-1 and TRBJ2-5, and TRBD1 aligns with 8 junction nucleotides. The source was peripheral blood, collected in a trial of Ad26.COV2.S vaccine versus placebo. The DNA is as follows: TGTGCCAGCACCCCGACGACAGGGGTAGAGACCCAGTACTTC. Its amino acids are CASTPTTGVETQYF. With the rest looked up from the reference TRBV25-1 and TRBJ2-5 genes rather than sequenced, the full variable domain is EADIYQTPRYLVIGTGKKITLECSQTMGHDKMYWYQQDPGMELHLIHYSYGVNSTEKGDLSSESTVSRIRTEHFPLTLESARPSHTSQYLCASTPTTGVETQYFGPGTRLLVL.